These T cell receptor beta chains were read from a single sample in a study of cytomegalovirus exposure and HLA in healthy donors. Only in-frame clones appear in the TCRdb table, and some are missing; sequencing was by immunoSEQ multiplex PCR. This table has some 110,000 clones, around 94% appearing once. The sequenced sample was PBMCs. All receptors come from a woman in her late teens or twenties in good health and CMV-seronegative. Each CDR3 is given with its conserved first and last residue. The D gene is left open where the match is weak. Expanded clones get a size class; other rows say once, few or many, or leave the size out.

TRBV30	.	TRBJ2-7	TRBD1	TGTGCCTGGGGGGTGGGAATTAACCTCGGGACAGCAGTTCGCTACGAGCAGTACTTC	CAWGVGINLGTAVRYEQYF
TRBV5-1	.	TRBJ1-4	TRBD1	TGCGCCAGCAGCTATCGACAGGGCCTCAATGAAAAACTGTTTTTT	CASSYRQGLNEKLFF
TRBV5-4	.	TRBJ2-5	.	TGTGCCAGCAGCGACGGGGGTAACCAAGAGACCCAGTACTTC	CASSDGGNQETQYF
TRBV7-9	.	TRBJ2-7	TRBD2	TGTGCCAGCGGGGTCGCCGGGACTAGGGAGTACGAGCAGTACTTC	CASGVAGTREYEQYF
TRBV6-1	many	TRBJ1-4	TRBD1	TGTGCCAGCCAGGGGGCAACTAATGAAAAACTGTTTTTT	CASQGATNEKLFF
TRBV9	.	TRBJ2-3	TRBD2	TGTGCCAGCAGCCCCGTCGGGGGGTTCACAGATACGCAGTATTTT	CASSPVGGFTDTQYF
TRBV27	.	TRBJ2-1	TRBD2	TGTGCCAGCAGTAGTCCTAGCGGGATCAATGAGCAGTTCTTC	CASSSPSGINEQFF
TRBV19	.	TRBJ2-7	TRBD2	TGTGCCAGTAGCGGGGGACTAGCGGGACCTCTCGTCTACGAGCAGTACTTC	CASSGGLAGPLVYEQYF
TRBV29-1	.	TRBJ1-2	.	TGCAGCGCCACGGGGAACTATGGCTACACCTTC	CSATGNYGYTF
TRBV5-4	.	TRBJ1-2	TRBD1	TGTGCCAGCAGCTTGCAGGGGGCAGGGGGCTACACCTTC	CASSLQGAGGYTF
TRBV19	.	TRBJ2-2	TRBD2	TGTGCCACTAGCGGAGCCAACACCGGGGAGCTGTTTTTT	CATSGANTGELFF